The rows below give T cell receptor beta chains drawn from one sample of a study of blood T cell repertoires in COVID-19. Method: immunoSEQ multiplex PCR; TCRdb's copy keeps in-frame clones and lacks some. The sample yields some 300,000 clones, roughly nine tenths seen once. The specimen sequenced was PBMCs or T cells enriched from blood (not recorded which). The receptors come from a woman in her 30s who had recovered from COVID-19. Each CDR3 is given with its conserved first and last residue. D genes are given only for firm matches. Not all rows give a size; the values are once, few, many and, for expanded clones, a class.

V gene	J gene	D gene	clone size	CDR3 protein	CDR3 DNA
TRBV11-3	TRBJ2-1	TRBD2	NA	CASSFGLAGGPDEQFF	TGTGCCAGCAGCTTCGGACTAGCGGGAGGGCCGGATGAGCAGTTCTTC
TRBV15	TRBJ2-7	NA	NA	CATSPRPGLGYEQYF	TGTGCCACCAGCCCTAGGCCAGGGTTGGGCTACGAGCAGTACTTC
TRBV9	TRBJ2-5	TRBD1	NA	CASRRQGEETQYF	TGTGCCAGCAGAAGACAGGGCGAAGAGACCCAGTACTTC
TRBV27	TRBJ2-7	TRBD2	once	CASSPLAGAAYEQYF	TGTGCCAGCAGTCCGTTAGCGGGGGCCGCCTACGAGCAGTACTTC
TRBV7-2	TRBJ1-2	TRBD1	NA	CASSYSGTGAYGYTF	TGTGCCAGCAGCTACTCCGGGACAGGGGCCTATGGCTACACCTTC
TRBV11-2	TRBJ1-2	NA	once	CASTTSTGMIVDGYTF	TGTGCCAGCACTACGTCAACAGGGATGATCGTGGATGGCTACACCTTC
TRBV3-1/TRBV3-2	TRBJ2-3	TRBD2	once	CASSQEGGSFGTDTQYF	TGTGCCAGCAGCCAAGAGGGCGGGAGCTTTGGCACAGATACGCAGTATTTT
TRBV2	TRBJ2-5	TRBD1	NA	CASSHDRGETQYF	TGTGCCAGCAGTCATGACAGGGGCGAGACCCAGTACTTC
TRBV6-2/TRBV6-3	TRBJ1-1	TRBD1	NA	CASSYTPGTDGGMNTEAFF	TGTGCCAGCAGTTATACACCCGGGACAGACGGAGGCATGAACACTGAAGCTTTCTTT
TRBV6-6	TRBJ1-1	NA	NA	CASTGFFMNTEAFF	TGTGCCAGTACAGGTTTTTTCATGAACACTGAAGCTTTCTTT
TRBV3-1/TRBV3-2	TRBJ2-5	TRBD1	NA	CASSQEGQGQETQYF	TGTGCCAGCAGCCAAGAGGGACAGGGCCAAGAGACCCAGTACTTC
TRBV19	TRBJ2-1	TRBD2	NA	CASTPAGTSHREQFF	TGTGCCAGTACCCCCGCTGGGACTAGCCACCGCGAGCAGTTCTTC